This TCR beta chain was captured by sequencing in a study of cytomegalovirus exposure and HLA in healthy donors. Donors sampled were nominally healthy, though unrecorded immune exposures were likely. Both 60 Vbeta primers and 13 Jbeta primers went into the PCR. Sequencing was performed with immunoSEQ multiplex PCR; in TCRdb, only in-frame clones are kept and a portion is missing. Of over 30,000 clones in the sample, less than 75% were seen once. Findings and caveats of the study: There were some V segments, including TRBV6-2 and TRBV6-3, excluded as indistinguishable. Per a later analysis, roughly 17,000 TCR beta sequences showed association with HLA alleles at 0.05 false discovery rate.

Germline V gene sequence: CDR1 SSHAT, CDR2 FNYEAQ (reference sequence). The CDR3 totals 13 residues. Trimming took 3 bases from V and 8 from J; bases not matched to a gene: 3. This clone turned up a few times. Its antigen is not known. Source material: PBMCs. V and J are TRBV7-7 and TRBJ2-1; TRBD2 matches at 8 bases. The clonotype comes from a man in his forties or fifties in good health and CMV-seropositive. The CDR3 loop reads CASSLTSAHEQFF. DNA for the CDR3: TGTGCCAGCAGCTTGACTAGCGCTCATGAGCAGTTCTTC. Complete variable domain (other parts from reference TRBV7-7 and TRBJ2-1): GAGVSQSPRYKVTKRGQDVTLRCDPISSHATLYWYQQALGQGPEFLTYFNYEAQPDKSGLPSDRFSAERPEGSISTLTIQRTEQRDSAMYRCASSLTSAHEQFFGPGTRLTVL.